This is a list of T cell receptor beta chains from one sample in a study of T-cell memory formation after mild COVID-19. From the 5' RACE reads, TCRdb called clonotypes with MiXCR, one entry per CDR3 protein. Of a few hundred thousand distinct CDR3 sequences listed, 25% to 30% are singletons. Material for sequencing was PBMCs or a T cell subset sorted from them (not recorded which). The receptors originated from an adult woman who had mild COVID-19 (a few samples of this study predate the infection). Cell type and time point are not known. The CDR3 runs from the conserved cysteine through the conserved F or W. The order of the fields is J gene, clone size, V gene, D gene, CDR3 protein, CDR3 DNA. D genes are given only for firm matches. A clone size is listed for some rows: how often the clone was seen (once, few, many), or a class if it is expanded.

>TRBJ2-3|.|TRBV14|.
CASSQDRGLLSTDTQYF
TGTGCCAGCAGCCAAGATCGAGGACTGCTTAGCACAGATACGCAGTATTTT
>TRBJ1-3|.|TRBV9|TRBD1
CASSPQTGGGNTIYF
TGTGCCAGCAGCCCACAAACAGGGGGTGGAAACACCATATATTTT
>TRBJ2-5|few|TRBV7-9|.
CASSLLGQFQETQYF
TGTGCCAGCAGTTTACTCGGACAGTTCCAAGAGACCCAGTACTTC
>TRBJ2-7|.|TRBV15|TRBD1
CATSSGTGRYEQYF
TGTGCCACCAGCAGCGGGACAGGGCGCTACGAGCAGTACTTC
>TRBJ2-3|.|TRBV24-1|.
CATSPAESTDTQYF
TGTGCCACCAGTCCCGCCGAGAGCACAGATACGCAGTATTTT
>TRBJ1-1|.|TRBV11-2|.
CASSLKVEAFF
TGTGCCAGCAGCTTAAAGGTAGAAGCTTTCTTT
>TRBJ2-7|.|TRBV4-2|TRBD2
CASSQGLAGPYEQYF
TGTGCCAGCAGCCAAGGACTAGCGGGACCTTACGAGCAGTACTTC
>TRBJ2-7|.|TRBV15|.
CATSRGGDNYEQYF
TGTGCCACCAGCAGAGGAGGAGACAACTACGAGCAGTACTTC
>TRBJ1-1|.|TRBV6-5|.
CASSYAYRSEAFF
TGTGCCAGCAGTTACGCCTACAGGTCCGAGGCTTTCTTT
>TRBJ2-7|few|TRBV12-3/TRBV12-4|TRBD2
CASSLSLAGVWEQYF
TGTGCCAGCAGTTTATCGCTAGCGGGAGTGTGGGAGCAGTACTTC
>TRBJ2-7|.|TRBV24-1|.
CATSDFLGHEQYF
TGTGCCACCAGTGATTTCTTGGGTCACGAGCAGTACTTC
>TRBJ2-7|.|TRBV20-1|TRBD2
CSAGTSGGSSYEQYF
TGCAGTGCCGGGACTAGCGGGGGGAGCTCCTACGAGCAGTACTTC
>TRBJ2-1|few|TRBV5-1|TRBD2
CASSLALLANEQFF
TGCGCCAGCAGCTTGGCCTTACTAGCGAACGAGCAGTTCTTC
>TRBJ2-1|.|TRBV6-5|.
CASSYDRYNEQFF
TGTGCCAGCAGTTACGACAGATACAATGAGCAGTTCTTC
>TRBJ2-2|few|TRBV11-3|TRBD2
CASRFSGRVGTGELFF
TGTGCCAGCAGGTTTAGCGGGAGGGTCGGCACCGGGGAGCTGTTTTTT
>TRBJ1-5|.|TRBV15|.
CATSRARVEDQPQHF
TGTGCCACCAGCAGAGCTCGGGTAGAGGATCAGCCCCAGCATTTT
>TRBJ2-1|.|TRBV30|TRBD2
CACRLAKDEQFF
TGTGCCTGCCGACTAGCGAAGGATGAGCAGTTCTTC
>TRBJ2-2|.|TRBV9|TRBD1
CASSEFGTGANTGELFF
TGTGCCAGCAGCGAGTTTGGAACAGGGGCGAACACCGGGGAGCTGTTTTTT
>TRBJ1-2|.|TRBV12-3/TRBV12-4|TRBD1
CASSPTGGNGYTF
TGTGCCAGCAGTCCGACAGGGGGGAATGGCTACACCTTC
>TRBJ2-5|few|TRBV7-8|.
CASSFLDLGETQYF
TGTGCCAGCAGCTTCTTAGATTTAGGGGAGACCCAGTACTTC
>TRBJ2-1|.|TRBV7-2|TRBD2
CASSSGLANEQFF
TGTGCCAGCAGCTCGGGACTAGCAAATGAGCAGTTCTTC
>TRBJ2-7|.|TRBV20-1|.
CSARGGDRGYEQYF
TGCAGTGCTAGGGGGGGGGACAGAGGATACGAGCAGTACTTC
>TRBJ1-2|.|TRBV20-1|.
CSASTGIYGYTF
TGCAGTGCTTCGACAGGAATCTATGGCTACACCTTC
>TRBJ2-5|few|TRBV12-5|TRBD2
CASGQGLLETQYF
TGTGCTAGTGGCCAGGGACTACTGGAGACCCAGTACTTC
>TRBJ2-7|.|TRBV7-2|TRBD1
CASSTGQGVGYEQYF
TGTGCCAGCAGCACCGGACAGGGGGTAGGCTACGAGCAGTACTTC
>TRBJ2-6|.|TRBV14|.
CASSQDKEWKGEYSGANVLTF
TGTGCCAGCAGCCAAGATAAGGAATGGAAAGGGGAATATTCTGGGGCCAACGTCCTGACTTTC
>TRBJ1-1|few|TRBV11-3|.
CASSLDQDTEAFF
TGTGCCAGCAGCTTAGATCAGGACACTGAAGCTTTCTTT
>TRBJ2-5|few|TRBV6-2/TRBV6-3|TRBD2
CASSSLAEETQYF
TGTGCCAGCAGTTCACTAGCGGAAGAGACCCAGTACTTC
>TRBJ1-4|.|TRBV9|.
CASSVGHRAYEKLFF
TGTGCCAGCAGCGTCGGACACCGGGCGTATGAAAAACTGTTTTTT
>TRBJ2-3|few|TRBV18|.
CASSPPGMADTQYF
TGTGCCAGCTCACCACCGGGGATGGCAGATACGCAGTATTTT
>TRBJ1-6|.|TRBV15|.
CATSRFPLPAGNSPLHF
TGTGCCACCAGCAGGTTCCCCCTCCCGGCGGGGAATTCACCCCTCCACTTT
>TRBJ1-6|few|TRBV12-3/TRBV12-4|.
CASRHSTGNKNSPLHF
TGTGCCAGCCGGCACTCAACAGGGAATAAGAATTCACCCCTCCACTTT
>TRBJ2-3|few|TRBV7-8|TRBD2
CASSQLAGGTDTQYF
TGTGCCAGCAGCCAACTAGCGGGGGGGACAGATACGCAGTATTTT
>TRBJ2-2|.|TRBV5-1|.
CASSLMVLDGTGELFF
TGCGCCAGCAGCTTGATGGTTTTGGACGGGACCGGGGAGCTGTTTTTT
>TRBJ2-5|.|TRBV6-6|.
CASSYALAGRETQYF
TGTGCCAGCAGTTACGCTTTGGCTGGGAGAGAGACCCAGTACTTC
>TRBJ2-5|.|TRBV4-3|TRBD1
CASSQDSRTGGFQTQYF
TGCGCCAGCAGCCAAGATTCGAGAACAGGGGGCTTTCAGACCCAGTACTTC
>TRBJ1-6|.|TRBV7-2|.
CASSPVTDHRSLHF
TGTGCCAGCAGCCCCGTTACAGACCACAGATCCCTCCACTTT
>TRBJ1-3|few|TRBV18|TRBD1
CASSPGTGGPSGNTIYF
TGTGCCAGCTCACCCGGGACAGGTGGTCCCTCTGGAAACACCATATATTTT
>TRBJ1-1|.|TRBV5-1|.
CASSSSNPGTEAFF
TGCGCCAGCAGCTCCTCAAATCCTGGCACTGAAGCTTTCTTT
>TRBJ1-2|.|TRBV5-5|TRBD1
CASSFTNPTGYGYTF
TGTGCCAGCAGCTTCACTAACCCGACAGGGTATGGCTACACCTTC
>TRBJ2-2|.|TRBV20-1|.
CSARDLDTGELFF
TGCAGTGCCAGGGACTTGGACACCGGGGAGCTGTTTTTT
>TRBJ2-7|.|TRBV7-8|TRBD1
CASSFGQGRTYEQYF
TGTGCCAGCAGCTTTGGACAGGGGAGAACCTACGAGCAGTACTTC
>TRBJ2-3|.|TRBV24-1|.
CATSAFSTDTQYF
TGTGCCACCAGTGCATTCAGCACAGATACGCAGTATTTT
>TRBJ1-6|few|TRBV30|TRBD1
CAWRRQGALHNSPLHF
TGTGCCTGGAGACGACAGGGGGCGCTTCATAATTCACCCCTCCACTTT